Listed below are T cell receptor beta chains from one sample, sequenced in a study of tumor-infiltrating lymphocytes in localized non-small cell lung cancer. Sequenced by immunoSEQ multiplex PCR; TCRdb stores in-frame clones only, minus some. Counted here are some 6,700 clones, about 74% occurring once; the ten biggest clones make up more than 10%. Specimen: lung tumor tissue. These receptors were obtained from a human donor with non-small cell lung cancer. Each CDR3 is given with its conserved first and last residue. The order of the fields is J gene, clone size, V gene, D gene, CDR3 DNA, CDR3 protein. D genes are given only for firm matches. The size entry is marked missing in some rows and otherwise reads once, few, many or a size class.

j_gene: TRBJ2-7
abundance: -
v_gene: TRBV20-1
d_gene: -
CDR3nt: TGCAGTGCTAGAGGGGGCTACGAGCAGTACTTC
CDR3aa: CSARGGYEQYF

j_gene: TRBJ2-3
abundance: -
v_gene: TRBV19
d_gene: TRBD2
CDR3nt: TGTGCCAGTAGTACTTTTAGCGGGCCGTTGGTGAGGGGCACAGATACGCAGTATTTT
CDR3aa: CASSTFSGPLVRGTDTQYF

j_gene: TRBJ2-7
abundance: -
v_gene: TRBV9
d_gene: -
CDR3nt: TGTGCCAGCAGCCTTAGCTACGGCAGCTACGAGCAGTACTTC
CDR3aa: CASSLSYGSYEQYF

j_gene: TRBJ1-4
abundance: -
v_gene: TRBV5-1
d_gene: TRBD1
CDR3nt: TGCGCCAGCAGCCCCGGGACAGGAGACTCCGAAAAACTGTTTTTT
CDR3aa: CASSPGTGDSEKLFF

j_gene: TRBJ2-6
abundance: -
v_gene: TRBV15
d_gene: -
CDR3nt: TGTGCCACCAGCAGAGATCAGGGGAGCGGGGCCAACGTCCTGACTTTC
CDR3aa: CATSRDQGSGANVLTF

j_gene: TRBJ2-2
abundance: -
v_gene: TRBV7-3
d_gene: TRBD1
CDR3nt: TGTGCCAGCAGCGCACGACAGGGGGGCACCGGGGAGCTGTTTTTT
CDR3aa: CASSARQGGTGELFF

j_gene: TRBJ2-5
abundance: -
v_gene: TRBV7-3
d_gene: -
CDR3nt: TGTGCCAGCAGCCTTGGACCGAAGGAGACCCAGTACTTC
CDR3aa: CASSLGPKETQYF

j_gene: TRBJ1-3
abundance: -
v_gene: TRBV7-9
d_gene: -
CDR3nt: TGTGCCAGCAGCTTGGTCCCGACTAGCTCTGGAAACACCATATATTTT
CDR3aa: CASSLVPTSSGNTIYF

j_gene: TRBJ2-3
abundance: -
v_gene: TRBV2
d_gene: TRBD2
CDR3nt: TGTGCCAGCAGAAAACTAGCGGGCAACACAGATACGCAGTATTTT
CDR3aa: CASRKLAGNTDTQYF

j_gene: TRBJ1-5
abundance: -
v_gene: TRBV5-5
d_gene: -
CDR3nt: TGTGCCAGCAGCTTGGAGCTGGTCGGCAATAGCAATCAGCCCCAGCATTTT
CDR3aa: CASSLELVGNSNQPQHF

j_gene: TRBJ1-3
abundance: few
v_gene: TRBV7-6
d_gene: -
CDR3nt: TGTGCCAGCAGCCCAGGGACATCTGGAAACACCATATATTTT
CDR3aa: CASSPGTSGNTIYF

j_gene: TRBJ2-6
abundance: medium-sized
v_gene: TRBV7-9
d_gene: TRBD1
CDR3nt: TGTGCCAGCAGCTTAGGACAGGGTACTGTTTCTGGGGCCAACGTCCTGACTTTC
CDR3aa: CASSLGQGTVSGANVLTF

j_gene: TRBJ1-6
abundance: -
v_gene: TRBV7-9
d_gene: TRBD1
CDR3nt: TGTGCCAGCAGCGACACTACACGAGGACAGGATTCACCCCTCCACTTT
CDR3aa: CASSDTTRGQDSPLHF

j_gene: TRBJ1-3
abundance: -
v_gene: TRBV30
d_gene: TRBD1
CDR3nt: TGTGCCTGGAAGGGACAGGGTTACACCATACATTTT
CDR3aa: CAWKGQGYTIHF

j_gene: TRBJ2-3
abundance: few
v_gene: TRBV11-2
d_gene: -
CDR3nt: TGTGCCAGCAGCCGAGACAAGTTTCTAAATACGCAGTATTTT
CDR3aa: CASSRDKFLNTQYF

j_gene: TRBJ2-7
abundance: few
v_gene: TRBV19
d_gene: -
CDR3nt: TGTGCCAGTAGCGTGGAGACCGGTCCCTACGAGCAGTACTTC
CDR3aa: CASSVETGPYEQYF

j_gene: TRBJ2-5
abundance: -
v_gene: TRBV29-1
d_gene: -
CDR3nt: TGCAGCGTTGTCTTCTGGTTGGATAAGGATCAAGAGACCCAGTACTTC
CDR3aa: CSVVFWLDKDQETQYF

j_gene: TRBJ2-5
abundance: -
v_gene: TRBV30
d_gene: -
CDR3nt: TGTGCCTGGGGCATTGGAGAGACCCAGTACTTC
CDR3aa: CAWGIGETQYF

j_gene: TRBJ2-5
abundance: -
v_gene: TRBV2
d_gene: TRBD1
CDR3nt: TGTGCCAGCAGTCCGGACAGGGGGCAAGAGACCCAGTACTTC
CDR3aa: CASSPDRGQETQYF

j_gene: TRBJ1-1
abundance: -
v_gene: TRBV7-9
d_gene: -
CDR3nt: TGTGCCAGCAGCTTTGTTGAGGGCACTGAAGCTTTCTTT
CDR3aa: CASSFVEGTEAFF

j_gene: TRBJ1-1
abundance: -
v_gene: TRBV19
d_gene: -
CDR3nt: TGTGCCAGTACGAGGACAGACATGAACACTGAAGCTTTCTTT
CDR3aa: CASTRTDMNTEAFF

j_gene: TRBJ1-4
abundance: -
v_gene: TRBV6-6
d_gene: -
CDR3nt: TGTGCCAGCAGTTACAGGGTCGGGGAAAAACTGTTTTTT
CDR3aa: CASSYRVGEKLFF

j_gene: TRBJ1-1
abundance: -
v_gene: TRBV7-8
d_gene: -
CDR3nt: TGTGCCAGCAGCTTGCTCGGCAGGGCGAACACTGAAGCTTTCTTT
CDR3aa: CASSLLGRANTEAFF

j_gene: TRBJ2-3
abundance: few
v_gene: TRBV5-4
d_gene: TRBD2
CDR3nt: TGTGCCAGCAGCCCTAGCGGGGTGACGCAGTATTTT
CDR3aa: CASSPSGVTQYF

j_gene: TRBJ2-1
abundance: -
v_gene: TRBV5-1
d_gene: -
CDR3nt: TGCGCCAGCAGCGTGGGGGGACAGCTCGATGAGCAGTTCTTC
CDR3aa: CASSVGGQLDEQFF

j_gene: TRBJ2-5
abundance: -
v_gene: TRBV11-2
d_gene: -
CDR3nt: TGTGCCAGCAGCTTACTGACAGCGGCACCAGCAGCACAAGAGACCCAGTACTTC
CDR3aa: CASSLLTAAPAAQETQYF

j_gene: TRBJ2-7
abundance: -
v_gene: TRBV13
d_gene: -
CDR3nt: TGTGCCAGCAGCGGCGGGCGGGAGCAGTACTTC
CDR3aa: CASSGGREQYF

j_gene: TRBJ1-3
abundance: -
v_gene: TRBV7-6
d_gene: -
CDR3nt: TGTGCCAGCAGCTTAGCGTTCGGCACCCATGGAAACACCATATATTTT
CDR3aa: CASSLAFGTHGNTIYF

j_gene: TRBJ2-3
abundance: medium-sized
v_gene: TRBV6-5
d_gene: -
CDR3nt: TGTGCCAGCAGTTTCAGACGGGGTACGCAGTATTTT
CDR3aa: CASSFRRGTQYF

j_gene: TRBJ1-1
abundance: -
v_gene: TRBV2
d_gene: TRBD1
CDR3nt: TGTGCCAGCAGACGACCCCTCAGGACAGGGAGAGGAACTGAAGCTTTCTTT
CDR3aa: CASRRPLRTGRGTEAFF

j_gene: TRBJ2-1
abundance: -
v_gene: TRBV5-1
d_gene: TRBD2
CDR3nt: TGCGCCAGCAGCTCGGGTAGCGGGACCAATGAGCAGTTCTTC
CDR3aa: CASSSGSGTNEQFF

j_gene: TRBJ1-1
abundance: -
v_gene: TRBV30
d_gene: -
CDR3nt: TGTGCCTGGAATCACGGGACACTGAACACTGAAGCTTTCTTT
CDR3aa: CAWNHGTLNTEAFF